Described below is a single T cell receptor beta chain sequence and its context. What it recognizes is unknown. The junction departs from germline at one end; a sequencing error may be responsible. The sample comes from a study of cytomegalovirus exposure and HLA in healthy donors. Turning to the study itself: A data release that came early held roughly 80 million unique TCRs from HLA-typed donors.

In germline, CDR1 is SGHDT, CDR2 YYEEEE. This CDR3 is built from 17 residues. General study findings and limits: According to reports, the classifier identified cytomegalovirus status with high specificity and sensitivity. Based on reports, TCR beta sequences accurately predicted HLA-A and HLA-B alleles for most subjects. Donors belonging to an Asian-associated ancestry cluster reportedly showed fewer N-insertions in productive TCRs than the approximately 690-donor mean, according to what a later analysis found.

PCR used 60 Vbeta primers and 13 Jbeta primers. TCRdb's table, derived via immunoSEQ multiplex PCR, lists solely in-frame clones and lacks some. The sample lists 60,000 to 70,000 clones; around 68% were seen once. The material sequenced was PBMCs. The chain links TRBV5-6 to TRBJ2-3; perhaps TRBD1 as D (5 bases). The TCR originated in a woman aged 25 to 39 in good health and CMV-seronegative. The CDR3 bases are TGTGCCAGCAGCCTACTCCGAGGACAACCCAGCACTGATACGCAGTATTTT. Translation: CASSLLRGQPSTDTQYF.